This T cell receptor (beta chain) is from a study of T cell responses to AZD1222 COVID-19 vaccine. Assay used: immunoSEQ multiplex PCR; TCRdb lists only in-frame clones, some missing. The sample yields tens of thousands of clones, 70% to 90% seen once. The CDR3 length is 16 residues. The chain has TRBV21-1 and TRBJ1-3. TRBV21-1 is recorded as a pseudogene. The origin of this receptor is an adult in good health. The starting material was peripheral blood, obtained on day 0 of AZD1222 vaccination. This CDR3 reads CASSSPRGEGGNTIYF. CDR3 in DNA: TGTGCCAGCAGCAGCCCGAGGGGTGAAGGTGGAAACACCATATATTTT.